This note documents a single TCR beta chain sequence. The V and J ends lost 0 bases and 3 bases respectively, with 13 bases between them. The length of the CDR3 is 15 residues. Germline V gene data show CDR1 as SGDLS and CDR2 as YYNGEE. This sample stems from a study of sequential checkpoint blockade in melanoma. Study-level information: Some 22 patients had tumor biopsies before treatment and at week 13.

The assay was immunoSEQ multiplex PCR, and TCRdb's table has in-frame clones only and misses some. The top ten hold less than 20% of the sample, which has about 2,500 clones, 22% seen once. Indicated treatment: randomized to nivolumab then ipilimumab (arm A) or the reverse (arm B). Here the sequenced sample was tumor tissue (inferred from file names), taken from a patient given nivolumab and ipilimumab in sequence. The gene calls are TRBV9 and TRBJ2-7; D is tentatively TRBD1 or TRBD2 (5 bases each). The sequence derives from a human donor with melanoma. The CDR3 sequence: CASSVGDGRGYEQYF. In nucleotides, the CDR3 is TGTGCCAGCAGCGTAGGGGACGGTCGTGGCTACGAGCAGTACTTC.